These 26 T cell receptor beta chains were sequenced from one sample in a study of cytomegalovirus exposure and HLA in healthy donors. The assay was immunoSEQ multiplex PCR, and TCRdb's table has in-frame clones only and misses some. The data contain 150,000 to 200,000 clones, roughly 96% of them singletons. Source material: PBMCs. The receptor source for this set is a woman under 30 in good health and CMV-seronegative.

This CDR3 reads CASSLLVGVDTGELFF. The CDR3 DNA reads TGCGCCAGCAGCTTGTTGGTCGGGGTTGATACCGGGGAGCTGTTTTTT. This chain connects TRBV5-1 to TRBJ2-2, with D possibly being TRBD2 (5 bases). The CDR3 has 16 residues. The V end lost 1 base, the J end lost 5 bases, and 15 bases lay between the germline ends. Per the germline V gene, CDR1 is SGHRS and CDR2 is YFSETQ.

The chain uses TRBV27 and TRBJ2-3, with 14 positions matching TRBD2. This CDR3 comprises 15 residues. J lost 5 bases, V lost 10 bases, and 8 bases had no gene match. The germline V gene encodes CDR1 MNHEY and CDR2 SMNVEV (reference sequence). The CDR3: CATLTSGGGLDTQYF. The CDR3 DNA follows: TGTGCCACCCTGACTAGCGGGGGGGGTTTAGATACGCAGTATTTT.

The chain employs TRBV2 and TRBJ2-2; D might be TRBD1 (6 bases). CDR3 length: 14 residues. Germline loops: CDR1 SNHLY, CDR2 FYNNEI. The germline V and J ends were trimmed by 6 bases and 1 base, with 9 bases remaining between them. CDR3 residues: CASRTGLNTGELFF. CDR3 DNA: TGTGCCAGCAGAACAGGGTTGAACACCGGGGAGCTGTTTTTT.

This clone has just a few counts. The genes are TRBV18 and TRBJ1-6; weak D call: TRBD1 (6 bases). The CDR3 contains 14 residues. Deletions cut 4 bases from V and 3 bases from J, with 7 bases between. CDR1 KGHSH and CDR2 LQKENI come from the germline V gene. The CDR3 reads CASSRDNYNSPLHF. The DNA of the CDR3 is TGTGCCAGCTCACGGGACAACTATAATTCACCCCTCCACTTT.

The V and J genes are TRBV5-8 and TRBJ2-5; 9 nucleotides match TRBD1. CDR1 is SGHTS, CDR2 YDEGEE, per germline. V gave up 4 bases and J gave up 5 bases; unmatched junction bases: 12. The CDR3 runs 16 residues. The CDR3: CASSPGTGKLSETQYF. The CDR3 region has the DNA TGTGCCAGCAGCCCCGGGACAGGGAAACTTTCGGAGACCCAGTACTTC.

V gene TRBV2 combines with J gene TRBJ1-4, with 7 nucleotides matching TRBD1. This CDR3 contains 16 residues. J lost 0 bases, V lost 6 bases, and 7 bases had no gene match. Germline V gives CDR1 SNHLY, CDR2 FYNNEI. The CDR3 here is CASRAGQVSTNEKLFF. The CDR3 DNA follows: TGTGCCAGCAGAGCCGGACAGGTTTCAACTAATGAAAAACTGTTTTTT.

This clone has only one observation. The J gene is TRBJ1-1, the V gene TRBV29-1, with 7 bases lining up with TRBD1. This CDR3 contains 15 residues. Germline CDR1 SQVTM, CDR2 ANQGSEA. The V gene end was trimmed by 5 bases and the J gene end by 4 bases; junction bases not matched to a gene: 13. CDR3 nucleotide sequence: TGCAGCGTTAGAGCCCAGACAGGGAAGGTCACTGAAGCTTTCTTT. Translated, it gives CSVRAQTGKVTEAFF.

This rearrangement joins TRBV4-3 to TRBJ2-7; 11 bases map to TRBD1. CDR3 size: 14 residues. Per the germline V gene, CDR1 is LGHNA and CDR2 is YSLEER. The trim removed 5 bases at V and 7 bases at J, leaving 7 bases unmatched. The CDR3 loop is CASSFGQGALEQYF. The CDR3 DNA is TGCGCCAGCAGCTTCGGACAGGGGGCGTTGGAGCAGTACTTC.

The chain links TRBV11-2 to TRBJ1-1, with TRBD1 identical over 7 bases. CDR3 length: 18 amino acids. The J segment lost 1 base and the V segment lost 1 base, leaving 12 bases of the junction unmatched. Germline V lookup: CDR1 SGHAT, CDR2 FQNNGV. The CDR3: CASSLVFRGNRGNTEAFF. The CDR3 DNA is TGTGCCAGCAGCTTAGTCTTTAGGGGTAACAGGGGGAACACTGAAGCTTTCTTT.

Ten or more counts support this clone. V gene TRBV5-5 combines with J gene TRBJ2-4; D may be TRBD2 (6 bases). Germline CDR1 reads SGHKS; CDR2 reads YYEKEE (reference sequence). Between the trimmed V and J ends, which lost 3 bases and 8 bases, there was a span of 12 bases. CDR3 length equals 13 residues. The CDR3 here is CASSWDSGDIQYF. The CDR3 nucleotides read TGTGCCAGCAGCTGGGACTCGGGGGACATTCAGTACTTC.

The V and J genes are TRBV19 and TRBJ1-2, with 7 bases identical to TRBD1. The CDR3 extends over 14 amino acids. J was trimmed by 2 bases and V by 6 bases; bases with no gene match: 6. Germline-derived CDR1 and CDR2 are LNHDA and SQIVND (reference sequence). The CDR3 here is CASRTGEVNYGYTF. The CDR3, as DNA: TGTGCCAGTAGAACAGGGGAGGTAAACTATGGCTACACCTTC.

The chain carries TRBV6-6 and TRBJ1-2; TRBD1 is a possible D gene (6 bases). This CDR3 is 12 amino acids long. V was clipped by 2 bases and J by 12 bases, with 13 bases between them. Germline V gene data show CDR1 as MNHNY and CDR2 as SVGAGI (reference sequence). The CDR3 loop reads CASSYPNREDTF. The DNA of the CDR3 is TGTGCCAGCAGTTACCCTAACAGGGAAGACACCTTC.

V usage is TRBV2 and J usage is TRBJ1-3; 7 bases are a match to TRBD1. CDR1 SNHLY and CDR2 FYNNEI come from the germline V gene. The CDR3 is 15 amino acids. The trim removed 4 bases at V and 2 bases at J, leaving 5 bases unmatched. Here the CDR3 reads CASSVTGDAGNTIYF. The CDR3 DNA sequence: TGTGCCAGCAGTGTAACAGGGGATGCTGGAAACACCATATATTTT.

The chain combines TRBV11-2 with TRBJ1-1; D is perhaps TRBD1 (6 bases). CDR1 SGHAT and CDR2 FQNNGV come from the germline V gene. Trimming stripped 5 bases from V and 11 bases from J, with 15 bases between. There are 12 residues in the CDR3. CDR3 loop: CASSGSTGLAFF. The DNA for the CDR3 is TGTGCCAGCAGCGGGAGTACAGGGTTGGCTTTCTTT.

The chain combines TRBV7-2 with TRBJ2-1; 12 bases agree with TRBD2. This CDR3 region has 15 residues. Germline lookup yields CDR1 SGHTA and CDR2 FQGNSA. The ends lost 6 bases at V and 7 bases at J; junction bases unmatched: 7. The CDR3 sequence: CASSPLAGGPNEQFF. In nucleotides, the CDR3 is TGTGCCAGCAGTCCGCTAGCGGGGGGGCCAAATGAGCAGTTCTTC.

The CDR3 sequence: CASSFLGGAYNEQFF. Here the CDR3 DNA reads TGTGCCAGCAGCTTCCTCGGCGGAGCCTACAATGAGCAGTTCTTC. The chain has TRBV7-2 and TRBJ2-1; no clear D gene. The CDR3 spans 15 residues. V lost 3 bases and J lost 2, with 11 bases in between. Per germline, CDR1 SGHTA and CDR2 FQGNSA. Full variable domain (missing parts from reference TRBV7-2 and TRBJ2-1): GAGVSQSPSNKVTEKGKDVELRCDPISGHTALYWYRQSLGQGLEFLIYFQGNSAPDKSGLPSDRFSAERTGGSVSTLTIQRTQQEDSAVYLCASSFLGGAYNEQFFGPGTRLTVL.

V is TRBV7-2 and J is TRBJ2-7; 10 positions agree with TRBD2. Germline V gene lookup returns CDR1 SGHTA and CDR2 FQGNSA. The V gene end was trimmed by 0 bases and the J gene end by 7 bases; junction bases not matched to a gene: 9. The CDR3 spans 16 residues. The chain's CDR3 is CASSLARSGGAGEQYF. DNA for the CDR3: TGTGCCAGCAGCTTAGCTCGAAGCGGGGGGGCGGGTGAGCAGTACTTC.

This CDR3 reads CASSKRLAGGQGQFF. The CDR3 DNA is TGTGCCAGTAGTAAACGGCTAGCGGGGGGGCAGGGGCAGTTCTTC. The chain combines TRBV19 with TRBJ2-1; 12 bases fit TRBD2. There are 15 residues in the CDR3. The germline V gene has CDR1 LNHDA and CDR2 SQIVND (reference sequence). Germline trimming cut 4 bases from V and 12 bases from J; bases unmatched to any gene: 10.

The sample holds one count of this clone. The gene calls are TRBV11-2 and TRBJ1-4; TRBD1 might be the D (6 bases). The CDR3 extends over 14 amino acids. Deletions cut 6 bases from V and 2 bases from J, with 10 bases between. Germline V gene lookup returns CDR1 SGHAT and CDR2 FQNNGV. The CDR3, as DNA: TGTGCCAGCAGTCTTACAGGGACTAATGAAAAACTGTTTTTT. Translation gives CASSLTGTNEKLFF.

The chain is built from TRBV29-1 and TRBJ2-7; 8 nucleotides line up with TRBD1. Germline V gene sequence: CDR1 SQVTM, CDR2 ANQGSEA. The V gene end was trimmed by 6 bases and the J gene end by 3 bases; junction bases not matched to a gene: 7. The CDR3 extends over 13 amino acids. The chain's CDR3 is CSVDDRGNYEQYF. CDR3 coding DNA: TGCAGCGTGGACGACAGGGGAAACTACGAGCAGTACTTC.

This chain links TRBV7-9 with TRBJ1-4; 11 bases map to TRBD1. Trimming cost V 4 bases and J 2 bases; bases outside gene matches: 6. Germline CDR1 is SEHNR and CDR2 is FQNEAQ (reference sequence). The CDR3 is 17 amino acids. The CDR3 bases are TGTGCCAGCAGCTCCCGGGACAGGGGGGGGACTAATGAAAAACTGTTTTTT. It translates to CASSSRDRGGTNEKLFF.

V gene TRBV19 combines with J gene TRBJ1-1, with D hard to call. Trimming removed 6 bases from V and 0 bases from J, with 8 bases in between. Germline V gives CDR1 LNHDA, CDR2 SQIVND (reference sequence). The CDR3 runs 13 residues. CDR3 loop: CASREALNTEAFF. CDR3 nucleotide sequence: TGTGCCAGTAGGGAGGCGTTGAACACTGAAGCTTTCTTT.

The CDR3, as DNA: TGTGCCTGGAGTGCCGGACTATACAATGAGCAGTTCTTC. Translating it yields CAWSAGLYNEQFF. The V gene is TRBV30, the J gene TRBJ2-1; D is perhaps TRBD2 (6 bases). Trimming took off 1 base at V and 4 bases at J, with 8 bases between the two ends. Germline V gene data show CDR1 as GTSNPN and CDR2 as SVGIG (reference sequence). The CDR3 totals 13 residues.

V gene TRBV12-5 combines with J gene TRBJ1-3; D call uncertain. There are 16 residues in the CDR3. The V gene's germline CDR1 is LGHNT and CDR2 FRNRAP. Trimming removed 7 bases from V and 2 bases from J, with 18 bases in between. The CDR3 coding sequence is TGTGCTAGTGCCCTTTCCTCGGGGTCCACTGGAAACACCATATATTTT. Translation gives CASALSSGSTGNTIYF. The full variable domain, its missing parts supplied by reference TRBV12-5 and TRBJ1-3, is DARVTQTPRHKVTEMGQEVTMRCQPILGHNTVFWYRQTMMQGLELLAYFRNRAPLDDSGMPKDRFSAEMPDATLATLKIQPSEPRDSAVYFCASALSSGSTGNTIYFGEGSWLTVV.

The chain joins TRBV7-6 to TRBJ2-3; TRBD1 is a possible D gene (6 bases). The CDR3 has 14 residues. Germline V gives CDR1 SGHVS, CDR2 FNYEAQ. The V end lost 3 bases, the J end lost 2 bases, and 9 bases lay between the germline ends. The CDR3 region has the DNA TGTGCCAGCAGCTTGGGACACGCCACAGATACGCAGTATTTT. Its protein is CASSLGHATDTQYF.

The rearrangement uses TRBV7-9 and TRBJ2-7, with TRBD2 identical over 8 bases. Per germline, CDR1 SEHNR and CDR2 FQNEAQ (reference sequence). J lost 4 bases, V lost 4 bases, and 15 bases had no gene match. The CDR3 spans 17 residues. This CDR3 reads CASSSSKLDGGAYEQYF. CDR3 sequence (DNA): TGTGCCAGCAGCTCCAGCAAATTGGACGGGGGGGCGTACGAGCAGTACTTC. The whole variable domain, filled in from reference TRBV7-9 and TRBJ2-7, reads DTGVSQNPRHKITKRGQNVTFRCDPISEHNRLYWYRQTLGQGPEFLTYFQNEAQLEKSRLLSDRFSAERPKGSFSTLEIQRTEQGDSAMYLCASSSSKLDGGAYEQYFGPGTRLTVT.